A single sample is the source of the 11 T cell receptor beta chains below, sequenced in a study of blood T cell repertoires in COVID-19. Repertoires were generated with immunoSEQ multiplex PCR, while TCRdb's copy carries only in-frame clones and drops some. The sample has about 220,000 clones; almost 90% are singletons. The specimen was PBMCs or T cells enriched from blood (not recorded which). All receptors come from a woman aged 50 to 65 with acute COVID-19.

V and J are TRBV4-1 and TRBJ1-5; unclear D gene. This CDR3 contains 14 residues. V lost 1 base, J lost 7 bases, and 11 bases lay in between. Germline values: CDR1 MGHRA, CDR2 YSYEKL. The CDR3 region has the DNA TGCGCCAGCAGCCAAGTGTGGGGAGGCCAGCCCCAGCATTTT. It specifies CASSQVWGGQPQHF.

This chain connects TRBV9 to TRBJ1-1; no clear D gene. The germline V and J ends were trimmed by 4 bases and 0 bases, with 7 bases remaining between them. This CDR3 contains 13 residues. The germline gives CDR1 SGDLS, CDR2 YYNGEE. DNA for the CDR3: TGTGCCAGCAGCCCCCTTATGAACACTGAAGCTTTCTTT. Translation: CASSPLMNTEAFF.

The J gene is TRBJ1-2, the V gene TRBV19; D unclear. This CDR3 has 19 residues. Germline CDR1 reads LNHDA; CDR2 reads SQIVND (reference sequence). Between the trimmed V and J ends, which lost 3 bases and 0 bases, there was a span of 23 bases. CDR3 sequence (DNA): TGTGCCAGTAGTATCCACCAACGAGGGCCCCTTTCCTCTAACTATGGCTACACCTTC. Its protein is CASSIHQRGPLSSNYGYTF.

The chain joins TRBV3-1 (or the pseudogene TRBV3-2) to TRBJ2-5; 12 bases map to TRBD2. Germline assignment: CDR1 LGHDT and CDR2 YNNKEL (reference sequence). V was clipped by 2 bases and J by 12 bases; unmatched bases: 10. CDR3 length equals 15 residues. The chain's CDR3 is CASSQSLAGGPIEYF. CDR3 nucleotide sequence: TGTGCCAGCAGCCAATCCCTAGCGGGAGGGCCGATTGAGTACTTC.

This clone showed up just once. The CDR3 is CASYYTEAFF. CDR3 in DNA: TGTGCCAGCTATTACACTGAAGCTTTCTTT. The chain uses TRBV28 and TRBJ1-1; D unclear. Germline CDR1 MDHEN, CDR2 SYDVKM. The CDR3 runs to 10 residues. V dropped 8 bases and J dropped 3 bases, with 4 bases sitting between them.

The chain combines TRBV23-1 with TRBJ2-7; 8 bases agree with TRBD1. TRBV23-1 belongs to the ORF category, with a function that is uncertain. CDR3 size: 13 residues. The J segment lost 0 bases and the V segment lost 9 bases, leaving 4 bases of the junction unmatched. The CDR3 sequence: CARTGTGSYEQYF. CDR3 coding DNA: TGCGCCAGGACCGGGACAGGCTCCTACGAGCAGTACTTC.

V gene TRBV2 combines with J gene TRBJ2-7; 9 bases are shared with TRBD2. The J segment lost 6 bases and the V segment lost 0 bases, leaving 6 bases of the junction unmatched. CDR3 length: 15 residues. CDR1 is SNHLY and CDR2 is FYNNEI in the germline V gene. The CDR3 spells CASSEASSGSFEQYF. The CDR3 DNA reads as TGTGCCAGCAGTGAAGCGAGTAGCGGGAGCTTCGAGCAGTACTTC.

V and J are TRBV23-1 and TRBJ2-6, with TRBD1 matching 7 bases. TRBV23-1 is known as an ORF, though its function is uncertain. CDR3 length equals 18 residues. Trimming took 0 bases from V and 4 from J; bases not matched to a gene: 9. CDR3 in DNA: TGCGCCAGCAGTCAATCCCCGACAGGGACGTCCGGGGCCAACGTCCTGACTTTC. Encoded protein: CASSQSPTGTSGANVLTF.

The gene calls are TRBV13 and TRBJ1-2; no firm D call. The CDR3 consists of 18 residues. CDR1 is PRHDT and CDR2 is FYEKMQ in the germline V gene (reference sequence). V was trimmed by 0 bases and J by 8 bases, leaving 25 bases between them. CDR3 bases: TGTGCCAGCAGCTTAGGCCTGGGGTTAGGGAGCCCCGCGAGAGGCTACACCTTC. It specifies CASSLGLGLGSPARGYTF.

V is TRBV11-3 and J is TRBJ2-1; 9 bases are shared with TRBD1. The CDR3 sequence is 15 residues long. Trimming at V came to 5 bases and at J to 4 bases, leaving 6 bases not matched to a gene. In germline, CDR1 is SGHNT, CDR2 YENEEA. CDR3 amino acids: CASSDRQGVYNEQFF. CDR3 nucleotides: TGTGCCAGCAGCGATAGACAGGGGGTGTACAATGAGCAGTTCTTC. Full variable domain (remainder filled in from reference TRBV11-3 and TRBJ2-1): EAGVVQSPRYKIIEKKQPVAFWCNPISGHNTLYWYLQNLGQGPELLIRYENEEAVDDSQLPKDRFSAERLKGVDSTLKIQPAELGDSAVYLCASSDRQGVYNEQFFGPGTRLTVL.

The chain joins TRBV28 to TRBJ2-7; D unresolved. The CDR3 extends over 13 amino acids. Trimming shortened V by 1 base and J by 2 bases, and 6 bases separated the two germline ends. Germline V lookup: CDR1 MDHEN, CDR2 SYDVKM. CDR3 protein: CASSLYQTYEQYF. In DNA form, the CDR3 reads TGTGCCAGCAGTTTATATCAAACCTACGAGCAGTACTTC.